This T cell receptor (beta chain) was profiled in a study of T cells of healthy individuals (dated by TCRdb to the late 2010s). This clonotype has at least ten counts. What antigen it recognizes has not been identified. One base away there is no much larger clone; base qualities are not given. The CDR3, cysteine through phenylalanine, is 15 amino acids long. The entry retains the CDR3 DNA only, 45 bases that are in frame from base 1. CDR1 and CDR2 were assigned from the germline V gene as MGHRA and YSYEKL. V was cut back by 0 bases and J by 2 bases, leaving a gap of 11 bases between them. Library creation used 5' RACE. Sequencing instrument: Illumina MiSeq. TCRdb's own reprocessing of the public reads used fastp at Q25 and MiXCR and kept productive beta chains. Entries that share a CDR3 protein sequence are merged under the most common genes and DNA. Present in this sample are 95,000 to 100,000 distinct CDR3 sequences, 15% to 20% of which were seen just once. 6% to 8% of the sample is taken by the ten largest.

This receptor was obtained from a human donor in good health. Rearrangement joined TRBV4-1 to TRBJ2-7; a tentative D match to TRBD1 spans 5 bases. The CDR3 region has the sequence CASSQDWSGPYEQYF. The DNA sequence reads TGCGCCAGCAGCCAAGATTGGTCAGGGCCCTACGAGCAGTACTTC.